This T cell receptor beta chain was sequenced during a study of a mutant IDH1 vaccine in newly diagnosed glioma. Overall study context: Treated patients had a mean age of 40.4 years and an approximately 62% male, roughly 40% female split. Patients were pretreated with radiotherapy, temozolomide, or both, mostly both.

This CDR3 spans 15 amino acids. Trimming took 4 bases from V and 5 from J, leaving 17 bases between them. Germline loops: CDR1 KGHSH, CDR2 LQKENI. Whole-study results and caveats: It was about 95% of patients that developed vaccine-induced immune responses.

Profiling relied on immunoSEQ multiplex PCR, and the TCRdb table lists in-frame clones only, not all of them. The sample records roughly 86,000 clones, around 80% being singletons. Time point defined: baseline, week 1 (first vaccination visit). Treatment here: pre-vaccination baseline after standard-of-care therapy. Patients carried new grade 3 or 4 IDH1-mutant astrocytomas lacking nuclear ATRX. The sample holds one count of this clone. Its specificity is not known. The chain has TRBV18 and TRBJ2-5; the D gene is possibly TRBD2 (5 bases). The sample here was PBMCs, taken from a glioma patient treated with radiotherapy, temozolomide or both. The TCR originated in a man aged 40-50 years with glioma. The DNA of the CDR3 is TGTGCCAGCTCACAGAGAATAAACGGGGAGGAGACCCAGTACTTC. Protein sequence: CASSQRINGEETQYF.